This passage covers 32 T cell receptor beta chains from one sample sequenced in a study of blood T cell repertoires in COVID-19. The repertoire was sequenced with immunoSEQ multiplex PCR; TCRdb's copy has only in-frame clones and lacks some. The profile shows about 200,000 clones, roughly 84% of them singletons. Sequenced input: peripheral blood. Receptors were obtained from an elderly woman with acute or convalescent COVID-19.

In this sample, this clone turned up a few times. The chain uses TRBV5-1 and TRBJ2-7, with TRBD1 matching 9 bases. CDR1 is SGHRS and CDR2 is YFSETQ in the germline V gene. Germline trimming cut 0 bases from V and 5 bases from J; bases unmatched to any gene: 12. The CDR3 has 17 residues. The CDR3, as DNA: TGCGCCAGCAGCTTGGGACTTATCGGGACAGGGAGCCACGAGCAGTACTTC. Amino acid sequence: CASSLGLIGTGSHEQYF.

Of note for this clone: At one end, the junction sequence differs from germline, possibly due to a read error. The chain combines TRBV7-9 with TRBJ1-2; D not certain. The length of the CDR3 is 8 residues. CDR1 and CDR2 (germline): SEHNR, FQNEAQ (reference sequence). CDR3: CASSQHIF. In nucleotides, the CDR3 is TGTGCCAGCAGCCAACATATTTTC.

The chain links TRBV11-2 to TRBJ1-1, with D tentatively TRBD1 (5 bases). Germline loops: CDR1 SGHAT, CDR2 FQNNGV. The V end lost 5 bases, the J end lost 4 bases, and 8 bases lay between the germline ends. The CDR3 totals 12 residues. The CDR3 here is CASSPTGTEAFF. DNA of the CDR3: TGTGCCAGCAGCCCTACAGGCACTGAAGCTTTCTTT.

The rearrangement uses TRBV18 and TRBJ2-5, with 12 bases matching TRBD2. The V gene end was trimmed by 6 bases and the J gene end by 3 bases; junction bases not matched to a gene: 5. The CDR3 is made up of 15 amino acids. Germline lookup yields CDR1 KGHSH and CDR2 LQKENI. The CDR3 region is CASSLRLAGEETQYF. CDR3 nucleotides: TGTGCCAGCTCCCTACGACTAGCGGGAGAAGAGACCCAGTACTTC. Variable domain in full (rest from reference TRBV18 and TRBJ2-5): NAGVMQNPRHLVRRRGQEARLRCSPMKGHSHVYWYRQLPEEGLKFMVYLQKENIIDESGMPKERFSAEFPKEGPSILRIQQVVRGDSAAYFCASSLRLAGEETQYFGPGTRLLVL.

The chain employs TRBV29-1 and TRBJ1-2; the match to TRBD1 covers 7 bases. CDR3 length equals 13 residues. V was pared by 2 bases and J by 1 base, with 1 base of the junction left unmatched. Germline CDR1 reads SQVTM; CDR2 reads ANQGSEA. CDR3 DNA sequence: TGCAGCGTTGAACAGGGGGTTAACTATGGCTACACCTTC. It yields the protein CSVEQGVNYGYTF.

This clone was counted a single time. The V and J genes are TRBV7-6 and TRBJ1-4; no firm D call. Germline V gene data show CDR1 as SGHVS and CDR2 as FNYEAQ. V was shortened by 5 bases and J by 1 base, with 11 bases between the two germline ends. This CDR3 has 15 residues. The CDR3 sequence: CASSPFGGTNEKLFF. The CDR3 DNA sequence: TGTGCCAGCAGCCCATTCGGTGGAACTAATGAAAAACTGTTTTTT.

The chain links TRBV28 to TRBJ2-5; the match to TRBD2 covers 7 bases. The CDR3 sequence is 14 residues long. Germline CDR1 reads MDHEN; CDR2 reads SYDVKM. The V segment lost 8 bases and the J segment 5 bases; nucleotides outside the gene matches: 11. CDR3 coding DNA: TGTGCCAGCCACTCGTCCGGGGAGGGCGAGACCCAGTACTTC. This encodes CASHSSGEGETQYF.

This chain joins TRBV7-2 and TRBJ2-1, with 7 bases fitting TRBD2. In germline, CDR1 is SGHTA, CDR2 FQGNSA. There are 13 residues in the CDR3. V trimming: 5 bases; J trimming: 10 bases; junction bases outside the gene matches: 8. The CDR3 DNA reads as TGTGCCAGCAGCCCGAGGACTAGTAGAGAGCAGTTCTTC. This sequence encodes CASSPRTSREQFF.

The chain combines TRBV2 with TRBJ2-7, with D maybe TRBD1 (7 bases). Germline lookup yields CDR1 SNHLY and CDR2 FYNNEI. V lost 5 bases and J lost 7, with 21 bases in between. The CDR3 extends over 15 amino acids. The CDR3 is CASSYYRDGGQEQYF. As DNA, the CDR3 is TGTGCCAGCAGTTACTACCGGGACGGGGGACAGGAGCAGTACTTC.

The V gene is TRBV5-1, the J gene TRBJ2-1; no firm D call. The CDR3 is 11 amino acids. Germline values: CDR1 SGHRS, CDR2 YFSETQ. V gave up 2 bases and J gave up 8 bases, with 5 bases separating them. This CDR3 reads CASSLVDEQFF. CDR3 DNA sequence: TGCGCCAGCAGCTTAGTAGATGAGCAGTTCTTC. The full variable domain, with the rest looked up from reference TRBV5-1 and TRBJ2-1, is KAGVTQTPRYLIKTRGQQVTLSCSPISGHRSVSWYQQTPGQGLQFLFEYFSETQRNKGNFPGRFSGRQFSNSRSEMNVSTLELGDSALYLCASSLVDEQFFGPGTRLTVL.

The J gene is TRBJ2-5, the V gene TRBV5-1; 8 nucleotides align to TRBD1. CDR3 length equals 16 residues. Germline V gene sequence: CDR1 SGHRS, CDR2 YFSETQ. Trimming at V came to 4 bases and at J to 4 bases, leaving 12 bases not matched to a gene. The CDR3 region is CASSGTGGSRIETQYF. CDR3 coding DNA: TGCGCCAGCAGCGGCACAGGGGGGAGTCGGATAGAGACCCAGTACTTC.

This clone has just one count. The chain carries TRBV18 and TRBJ2-3; no reliable D call. There are 15 residues in the CDR3. The germline V gene encodes CDR1 KGHSH and CDR2 LQKENI. Trimming took 4 bases from V and 0 from J, leaving 11 bases between them. The CDR3 DNA follows: TGTGCCAGCTCACGTGAGGTCCCTAGCACAGATACGCAGTATTTT. Its protein product is CASSREVPSTDTQYF.

The rearrangement links TRBV28 to TRBJ2-5; 8 bases map to TRBD2. CDR3 length equals 16 residues. Trimming at V came to 2 bases and at J to 4 bases, leaving 9 bases not matched to a gene. CDR1 MDHEN and CDR2 SYDVKM come from the germline V gene. The CDR3 nucleotides are TGTGCCAGCAGTTTAGTCGACGGGAGGGCTAGAGAGACCCAGTACTTC. As protein: CASSLVDGRARETQYF.

This chain uses TRBV6-2 or TRBV6-3 with TRBJ2-1, with a weak D call TRBD2 (6 bases). Germline values: CDR1 MNHEY, CDR2 SVGEGT. The CDR3 extends over 16 amino acids. Between the trimmed V and J ends, which lost 0 bases and 6 bases, there was a span of 15 bases. The CDR3 protein is CASSYSWGAGGNEQFF. The CDR3 region has the DNA TGTGCCAGCAGTTACTCGTGGGGCGCCGGGGGCAATGAGCAGTTCTTC.

This clone was seen just once. The V and J genes are TRBV28 and TRBJ2-7; 9 bases fit TRBD1. V gave up 6 bases and J gave up 3 bases; unmatched junction bases: 12. Germline CDR1 MDHEN, CDR2 SYDVKM. The CDR3 has 16 amino acids. CDR3 region: CASSPLIGTGLYEQYF. CDR3 coding DNA: TGTGCCAGCAGCCCCCTGATCGGGACAGGGCTCTACGAGCAGTACTTC.

The chain uses TRBV4-3 and TRBJ2-7, with D maybe TRBD1 (6 bases). V was shortened by 2 bases and J by 2 bases, with 10 bases between the two germline ends. The CDR3 covers 14 residues. Germline values: CDR1 LGHNA, CDR2 YSLEER. The chain's CDR3 is CASSQRTATYEQYF. The CDR3 DNA sequence: TGCGCCAGCAGCCAACGGACAGCCACCTACGAGCAGTACTTC.

The rearrangement joins TRBV3-1 (or the pseudogene TRBV3-2) to TRBJ2-3; maybe TRBD2 (5 bases). The CDR3 runs to 12 residues. The V gene lost 1 base and the J gene lost 11 bases, with 10 bases spanning the gap. Germline CDR1 reads LGHDT; CDR2 reads YNNKEL (reference sequence). CDR3 in DNA: TGTGCCAGCAGCCAAGGGAGCGGCCTGCAGTATTTT. Protein sequence: CASSQGSGLQYF.

This clone was counted once. The chain is built from TRBV7-2 and TRBJ2-7, with TRBD2 identical over 8 bases. Germline V gene sequence: CDR1 SGHTA, CDR2 FQGNSA. The length of the CDR3 is 14 residues. After removal of 4 bases from V and 5 bases from J, the junction contained 7 bases not matched to a gene. CDR3 region: CASSSWGSGNEQYF. In DNA form, the CDR3 reads TGTGCCAGCAGCTCTTGGGGTAGCGGGAACGAGCAGTACTTC.

This clone occurred once. The chain uses TRBV7-9 and TRBJ1-4, with D possibly matching TRBD1 (5 bases). The V and J ends lost 4 bases and 7 bases respectively, with 10 bases between them. Per the germline V gene, CDR1 is SEHNR and CDR2 is FQNEAQ (reference sequence). The CDR3 is made up of 13 amino acids. DNA for the CDR3: TGTGCCAGCAGCTCCTCGGGGGGTGAAAAACTGTTTTTT. Translation: CASSSSGGEKLFF.

This sequence joins TRBV7-2 and TRBJ2-7; tentative D call: TRBD2 (7 bases). V lost 5 bases, J lost 0 bases, and 17 bases lay in between. The CDR3 spans 16 residues. CDR1 and CDR2 (germline): SGHTA, FQGNSA. The CDR3 loop reads CASSRGLADSSYEQYF. The CDR3 nucleotides are TGTGCCAGCAGCCGTGGGCTAGCGGACAGCTCCTACGAGCAGTACTTC.

The genes are TRBV6-5 and TRBJ2-3; TRBD2 matches 9 bases. The germline V gene has CDR1 MNHEY and CDR2 SVGAGI. J lost 5 bases, V lost 2 bases, and 8 bases had no gene match. The CDR3 runs 16 residues. The CDR3 sequence is CASSYLGGRAGDTQYF. The CDR3 DNA reads TGTGCCAGCAGTTACCTGGGCGGGAGGGCCGGAGATACGCAGTATTTT.

This clone has a handful of counts. The V and J genes are TRBV27 and TRBJ2-1; D remains unclear. The germline V gene encodes CDR1 MNHEY and CDR2 SMNVEV (reference sequence). V was clipped by 5 bases and J by 2 bases, with 10 bases between them. The CDR3 consists of 14 residues. CDR3 nucleotides: TGTGCCAGCAGTACCATAGTCACCTACAATGAGCAGTTCTTC. This sequence encodes CASSTIVTYNEQFF.

The table lists this clone with a few counts. This chain links TRBV3-1 (or the pseudogene TRBV3-2) with TRBJ1-6; D gene ambiguous. V lost 5 bases and J lost 0, with 8 bases in between. CDR1 LGHDT and CDR2 YNNKEL come from the germline V gene (reference sequence). The CDR3 sequence is 15 residues long. CDR3 protein: CASSYSSSYNSPLHF. In nucleotides, the CDR3 is TGTGCCAGCAGCTACAGCAGCTCCTATAATTCACCCCTCCACTTT.

This clone turned up a few times. The gene calls are TRBV6-5 and TRBJ2-2; 7 bases are a match to TRBD1. Germline V CDR1 and CDR2: MNHEY, SVGAGI. Trimming took 0 bases from V and 4 from J; bases not matched to a gene: 5. The CDR3 spans 16 residues. This CDR3 is CASSYSMTGITGELFF. DNA for the CDR3: TGTGCCAGCAGTTACTCGATGACAGGGATCACCGGGGAGCTGTTTTTT.

This chain uses TRBV9 with TRBJ2-1; weak D call: TRBD2 (6 bases). Trimming removed 3 bases from V and 5 bases from J, with 15 bases in between. From germline, CDR1 is SGDLS and CDR2 YYNGEE. The CDR3 loop spans 15 amino acids. This chain's CDR3 is CASSADGRLNNEQFF. CDR3 DNA: TGTGCCAGCAGCGCCGACGGGAGACTGAACAATGAGCAGTTCTTC.

This chain uses TRBV7-2 with TRBJ2-5, with 10 bases matching TRBD2. CDR3 length: 16 amino acids. Germline-derived CDR1 and CDR2 are SGHTA and FQGNSA. V trimming: 3 bases; J trimming: 2 bases; junction bases outside the gene matches: 6. CDR3 DNA: TGTGCCAGCAGCTTCGGTAGCGGGAGGTCACAAGAGACCCAGTACTTC. Its translation: CASSFGSGRSQETQYF.

This chain joins TRBV6-5 and TRBJ2-3; a weak D match, TRBD1 (6 bases). The CDR3 covers 13 residues. V lost 8 bases and J lost 1, with 10 bases in between. Germline values: CDR1 MNHEY, CDR2 SVGAGI. The CDR3 is CASFSGGTDTQYF. CDR3 bases: TGTGCCAGCTTTTCAGGGGGCACAGATACGCAGTATTTT.

As for this clone: At one of its ends the junction is not consistent with the germline gene, which may arise from a read error. This specimen includes other DNA sequences encoding the same CDR3. The rearrangement joins TRBV3-1 (or the pseudogene TRBV3-2) to TRBJ2-7; TRBD2 matches 8 bases. This CDR3 has 16 residues. CDR1 is LGHDT and CDR2 is YNNKEL in the germline V gene (reference sequence). CDR3 in DNA: TGTGCCAGCAGCCAAGATCTCATCGGGAGGGCCTACGAACAGTACTTC. Translation: CASSQDLIGRAYEQYF.

This chain connects TRBV27 to TRBJ1-5; D unclear. Between the trimmed V and J ends, which lost 5 bases and 1 base, there was a span of 9 bases. This CDR3 comprises 14 residues. CDR1 is MNHEY and CDR2 is SMNVEV in the germline V gene (reference sequence). CDR3 sequence (DNA): TGTGCCAGCAGTAAATACGAGAGCAATCAGCCCCAGCATTTT. It encodes CASSKYESNQPQHF.

The chain has TRBV7-9 and TRBJ2-3; D not resolved. Trimming removed 3 bases at V and 0 bases at J, with 10 bases between. This CDR3 is built from 15 residues. Looked up from germline, CDR1 is SEHNR and CDR2 is FQNEAQ (reference sequence). The DNA of the CDR3 is TGTGCCAGCAGCTTGAACACCCTGAGCACAGATACGCAGTATTTT. Translated, it gives CASSLNTLSTDTQYF.

The V gene is TRBV6-5, the J gene TRBJ1-2; D may be TRBD1 (5 bases). The V and J ends lost 2 bases and 3 bases respectively, with 10 bases between them. This CDR3 spans 14 amino acids. Germline CDR1 and CDR2: MNHEY and SVGAGI. CDR3 sequence reads: CASSYGGGYYGYTF. CDR3 in DNA: TGTGCCAGCAGTTACGGGGGAGGGTACTATGGCTACACCTTC.

The chain joins TRBV11-1 to TRBJ2-3; TRBD2 matches 11 bases. The CDR3 contains 16 residues. Looked up from germline, CDR1 is SGHAT and CDR2 is FQDESV (reference sequence). Losses at the gene ends were 1 base for V and 0 bases for J; bases not matched to a gene: 0. CDR3 loop: CASSLGLAGSTDTQYF. CDR3 DNA sequence: TGTGCCAGCAGCTTAGGACTAGCGGGAAGCACAGATACGCAGTATTTT.